This T cell receptor (beta chain) appears in the sequencing data of a study of beta chain features in type 1 diabetes. Notes on this clone: Antigen: not known.

All of the isolated RNA was reverse transcribed, so expressed TCRB transcripts were sequenced. Profiled with immunoSEQ multiplex PCR; TCRdb holds only in-frame clones, not every one. The sample contains fewer than 25,000 clones, around 46% of which appear only once. Study results and limitations: Among patients, naive, central memory and Treg TCRB repertoires appeared more similar than among healthy donors.

Sorting that relied on CD45RO/CCR7/CD25/CD127/CD95/CD27 yielded CD4+ naive, central memory, regulatory and stem cell-like memory cells. The V and J ends lost 4 bases and 4 bases, in that order; junction bases with no gene match: 6. The CDR3 has 15 amino acids. Germline-derived CDR1 and CDR2 are SGHNT and YYREEE (reference sequence). The clonotype originates from a man between 18 and 29 years old in good health. The chain links TRBV5-4 to TRBJ2-2, with 8 bases matching TRBD1. Sequences were obtained from stem cell memory CD4+ T cells from blood. The CDR3 nucleotides read TGTGCCAGCAGCCCCCGACAGGGGAGCACCGGGGAGCTGTTTTTT. This sequence encodes CASSPRQGSTGELFF.